This T cell receptor (beta chain) was obtained from a study of T-cell memory formation after mild COVID-19. Whole-study results and caveats: Balance between CD4 and CD8 was seen in clones contracting day 15 to 85, and a CD4+ lean was seen in later expanders.

Turning to this clonotype: No antigen is known for it.

Using its own MiXCR run on the 5' RACE reads, TCRdb lists one record per CDR3 protein. The sample includes about 190,000 distinct CDR3 sequences, about 18% seen only once; the top ten take roughly 2.3%. V was pared by 6 bases and J by 4 bases, with 19 bases between. This CDR3 comprises 15 residues. The sequenced sample consisted of PBMCs or a T cell subset sorted from them (not recorded which). The sequence derives from an adult woman who had mild COVID-19 (a few samples of this study predate the infection). Cell type and time point are not known. This chain uses TRBV12-3 or TRBV12-4 with TRBJ2-7; D is unclear. The CDR3 DNA sequence: TGTGCCAGCAGCTTCTTTGAGGCCGCTTCATACGAGCAGTACTTC. Translated, it gives CASSFFEAASYEQYF.